This is a list of T cell receptor beta chains from one sample in a study of blood T cells in healthy people across ages. TCRdb recomputed calls from the 5' RACE reads with MiXCR, one row per CDR3 protein. The sample consists of fewer than 700,000 distinct CDR3 sequences, more than 45% of them appearing once. What was sequenced was blood. All receptors derive from a man older than 75 in good health. Each CDR3 is given with its conserved first and last residue.

TRBJ1-6 TRBV6-6 CASKSNNSPLHF
TRBJ1-1 TRBV10-3 CAITSNYGPRDEAFF
TRBJ2-6 TRBV6-5 CASSYSGLSAGANVLTF
TRBJ1-1 TRBV7-2 CAGSLEGGRREAFF
TRBJ2-5 TRBV18 CASSPVTQETQYF
. TRBV2 CASSEAGWTKNIQYF
TRBJ2-7 TRBV25-1 CASTTTGAYEQYF
TRBJ2-3 TRBV10-3 CAITSADTQYF
TRBJ1-6 TRBV2 CASSGQGVNSPLHF
TRBJ2-6 TRBV7-3 CASSSASSGANVLTF
TRBJ1-1 TRBV7-2 CASSLVGAPNTEAFF
TRBJ2-1 TRBV9 CASSTGWDEQFF
TRBJ2-4 TRBV5-1 CASSLAGEDGKNIQYF
TRBJ1-1 TRBV7-9 CASSLAGGAEAFF
TRBJ2-1 TRBV12-3/TRBV12-4 CASSVTAGGLYNEQFF
TRBJ2-7 TRBV7-9 CAPAGLPSEEQYF
TRBJ2-1 TRBV18 CASSPGAGDQHEQFF
TRBJ2-5 TRBV9 CASSPNPVQETQYF
TRBJ1-5 TRBV7-3 CASSLLLRVGGQPQHF
TRBJ2-3 TRBV2 CASSEARLQGTDTQYF
. TRBV3-1 CASSQAGGLDEQYF
TRBJ1-4 TRBV6-6 CASSYPGADEKLFF